These T cell receptor beta chains were read from a single sample in a study of blood T cell repertoires in COVID-19. Clones were read by immunoSEQ multiplex PCR, and TCRdb kept only the in-frame ones, dropping some. The table has 20,000 to 30,000 clones, approximately 85% seen once. Sequenced input: peripheral blood. The origin of the receptors is a human donor in a cohort sampled during active COVID-19. The conserved cysteine and the conserved F or W are not part of the CDR3 here. Fields, in order: clone size, CDR3 length, V gene, CDR3 protein. Clone size is given for some rows only: seen once, a few or many times, or a class if the clone is expanded.

-,13,TRBV3-1/TRBV3-2,ASSLGQGAGSPLH
-,16,TRBV28,ASSLSGLAGSTYNEQF
few,10,TRBV30,AWQPGLNEQY
-,15,TRBV4-3,ASSQGAQGAAGNTIY
-,12,TRBV10-3,AINSQGLNTEAF
-,14,TRBV4-3,ASSQDQQGAGEKLF
-,13,TRBV5-1,ASSSTRSSYNEQF
-,14,TRBV13,ASSPLGSANTGELF
-,13,TRBV7-3,ASSSSGGARDTQY
-,15,TRBV9,ASTSQAGTSGTDTQY
-,12,TRBV5-4,ASSPLANAYEQY
-,12,TRBV6-5,ASRITGTGNGYT
-,11,TRBV1,TSSPGKRDEQY
-,12,TRBV27,ASSPGRRRVGYT
-,13,TRBV7-6,ASSFGQGSTGELF
-,15,TRBV6-6,ASSQRAGQGGYNEQF
-,12,TRBV9,ASSVGQGGTEAF
-,12,TRBV27,ASSGGAGGYEQY
-,13,TRBV5-1,ASSSGGLNTGELF
-,10,TRBV6-5,ASTNRYNEQF
-,12,TRBV28,ASRRQGANYGYT
-,10,TRBV29-1,SVTGSGYEQY
-,13,TRBV7-6,ASSPMEGAGYGYT
few,16,TRBV15,ATSRDQASGSRADTQY
-,15,TRBV11-3,ASSPKLWAASWAEQY
-,10,TRBV5-1,ASSQDTGTQY
-,15,TRBV5-6,ASSSESGLARHNEQF
-,11,TRBV6-5,ATGRAGSYEQY
-,13,TRBV9,ASSSSGGRGNEQF
-,13,TRBV27,ASSYSEAGTGELF
-,11,TRBV13,ASSLGQHDTQY
-,13,TRBV5-4,ASSSPPADSYGYT
-,16,TRBV19,ASSITGRVINSGNTIY
-,15,TRBV11-2,ASSLIGTAISGNTIY
once,16,TRBV12-2,ASRLVKGLPCFSYEQY
-,13,TRBV2,ASSDPQGGDEKLF
-,10,TRBV10-3,AISESSNEQF
-,10,TRBV6-2/TRBV6-3,ASSSRLNEQF
large,14,TRBV10-2,ASSESPGNSNQPQH
-,13,TRBV3-1/TRBV3-2,ASSQGGGAGDTQY
-,12,TRBV5-1,ASSYRTGGGELF
few,9,TRBV7-9,ASERGATQY
-,11,TRBV18,ASSGQGDTEAF
once,16,TRBV4-2,ASSQDHYGTGGRETQY
-,12,TRBV20-1,SASGREGTDTQY
once,18,TRBV23-1,ASSPGGGTGEEDSNQPQH
-,15,TRBV5-1,ASSPGQTHSGANVLT
-,11,TRBV9,ASSVTNTGELF
-,14,TRBV19,ASSTATGVGDQPQH
-,13,TRBV7-3,ASSKGQGSTDTQY
-,10,TRBV28,ASSLVDYGYT